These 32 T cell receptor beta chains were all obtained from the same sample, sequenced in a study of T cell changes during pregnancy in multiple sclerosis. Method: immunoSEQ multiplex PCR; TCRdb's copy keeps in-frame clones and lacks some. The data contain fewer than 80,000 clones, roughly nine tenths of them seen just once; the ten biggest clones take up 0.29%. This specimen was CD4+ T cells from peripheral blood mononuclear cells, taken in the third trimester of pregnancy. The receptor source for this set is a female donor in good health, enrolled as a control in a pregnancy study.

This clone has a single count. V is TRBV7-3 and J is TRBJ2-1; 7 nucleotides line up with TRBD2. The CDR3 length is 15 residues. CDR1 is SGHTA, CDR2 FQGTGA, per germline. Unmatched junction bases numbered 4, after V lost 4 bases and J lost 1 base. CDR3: CASSSAGDSYNEQFF. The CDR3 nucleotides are TGTGCCAGCAGCTCTGCGGGAGATTCCTACAATGAGCAGTTCTTC.

CDR3 coding DNA: TGCGCCAGCAGCCAAGATTCCAGGGAGGGAGAAGCTTTCTTT. Encoded protein: CASSQDSREGEAFF. The chain carries TRBV4-3 and TRBJ1-1; tentatively, D is TRBD1 (5 bases). The germline V gene encodes CDR1 LGHNA and CDR2 YSLEER. The CDR3 is made up of 14 amino acids. V shed 0 bases and J shed 8 bases, with 13 bases lying between them.

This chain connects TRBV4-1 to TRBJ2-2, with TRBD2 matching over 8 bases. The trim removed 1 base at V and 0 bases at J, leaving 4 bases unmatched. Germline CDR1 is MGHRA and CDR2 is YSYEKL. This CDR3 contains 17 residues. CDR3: CASSQVGRGANTGELFF. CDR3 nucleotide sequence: TGCGCCAGCAGCCAAGTCGGGAGGGGGGCGAACACCGGGGAGCTGTTTTTT.

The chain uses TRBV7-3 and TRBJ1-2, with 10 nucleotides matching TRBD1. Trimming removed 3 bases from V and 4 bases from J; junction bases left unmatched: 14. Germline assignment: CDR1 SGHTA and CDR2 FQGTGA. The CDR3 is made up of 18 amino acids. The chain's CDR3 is CASSFNSGTGERGYGYTF. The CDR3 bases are TGTGCCAGCAGCTTCAATTCCGGGACAGGGGAAAGGGGCTATGGCTACACCTTC.

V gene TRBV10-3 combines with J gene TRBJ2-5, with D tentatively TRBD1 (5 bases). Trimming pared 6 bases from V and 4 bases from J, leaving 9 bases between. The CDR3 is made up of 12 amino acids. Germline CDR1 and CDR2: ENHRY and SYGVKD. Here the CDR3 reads CAIRAQGETQYF. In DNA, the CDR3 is TGTGCCATCAGGGCTCAGGGAGAGACCCAGTACTTC.

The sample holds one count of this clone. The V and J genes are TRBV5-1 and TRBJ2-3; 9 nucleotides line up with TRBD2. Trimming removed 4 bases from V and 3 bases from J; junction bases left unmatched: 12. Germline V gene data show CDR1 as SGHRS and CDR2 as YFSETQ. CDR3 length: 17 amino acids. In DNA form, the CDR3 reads TGCGCCAGCAGCCATAGCGGGGGCTCTGCCAAGACAGATACGCAGTATTTT. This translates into CASSHSGGSAKTDTQYF.

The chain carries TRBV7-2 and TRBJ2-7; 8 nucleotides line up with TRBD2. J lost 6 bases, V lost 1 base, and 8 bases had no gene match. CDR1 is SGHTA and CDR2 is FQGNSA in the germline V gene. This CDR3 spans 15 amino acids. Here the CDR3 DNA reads TGTGCCAGCAGCTTAGGGGCCAGCGGGGGTCTCGAGCAGTACTTC. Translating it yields CASSLGASGGLEQYF.

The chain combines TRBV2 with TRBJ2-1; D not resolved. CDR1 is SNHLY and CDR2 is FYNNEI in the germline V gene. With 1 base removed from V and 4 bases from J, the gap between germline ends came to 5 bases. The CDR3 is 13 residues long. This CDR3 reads CASSEGVYNEQFF. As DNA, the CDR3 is TGTGCCAGCAGTGAAGGAGTGTACAATGAGCAGTTCTTC. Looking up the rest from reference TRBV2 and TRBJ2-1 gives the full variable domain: EPEVTQTPSHQVTQMGQEVILRCVPISNHLYFYWYRQILGQKVEFLVSFYNNEISEKSEIFDDQFSVERPDGSNFTLKIRSTKLEDSAMYFCASSEGVYNEQFFGPGTRLTVL.

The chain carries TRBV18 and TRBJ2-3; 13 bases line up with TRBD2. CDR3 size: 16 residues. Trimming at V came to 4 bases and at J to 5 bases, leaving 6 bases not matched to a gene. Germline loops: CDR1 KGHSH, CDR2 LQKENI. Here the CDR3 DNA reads TGTGCCAGCTCACGCCCGACTAGCGGGGGGAAAGATACGCAGTATTTT. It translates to CASSRPTSGGKDTQYF.

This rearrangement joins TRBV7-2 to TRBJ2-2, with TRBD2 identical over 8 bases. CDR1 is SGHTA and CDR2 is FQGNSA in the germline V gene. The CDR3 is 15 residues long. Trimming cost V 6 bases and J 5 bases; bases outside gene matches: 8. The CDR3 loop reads CASSSSGGFTGELFF. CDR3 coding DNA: TGTGCCAGCAGTTCCAGCGGGGGATTTACCGGGGAGCTGTTTTTT.

The CDR3 is CASSSGGGPQETQYF. CDR3 bases: TGTGCCAGCAGTAGTGGCGGGGGGCCACAAGAGACCCAGTACTTC. This chain uses TRBV6-1 with TRBJ2-5; 8 nucleotides match TRBD2. The V gene's germline CDR1 is MNHNS and CDR2 SASEGT. CDR3 size: 15 residues. The V and J ends lost 5 bases and 2 bases, in that order; junction bases with no gene match: 7.

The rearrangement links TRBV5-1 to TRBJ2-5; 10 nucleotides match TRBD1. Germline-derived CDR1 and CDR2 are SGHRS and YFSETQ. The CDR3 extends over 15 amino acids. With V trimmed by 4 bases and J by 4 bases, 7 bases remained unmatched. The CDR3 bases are TGCGCCAGCAGCGATCCGACAGGGGGCGCAGAGACCCAGTACTTC. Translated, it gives CASSDPTGGAETQYF.

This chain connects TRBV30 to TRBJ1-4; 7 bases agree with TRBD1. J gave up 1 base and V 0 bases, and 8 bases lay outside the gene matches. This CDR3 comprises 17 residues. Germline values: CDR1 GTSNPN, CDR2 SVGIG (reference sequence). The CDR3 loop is CAWSVRGQLITNEKLFF. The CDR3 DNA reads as TGTGCCTGGAGTGTAAGGGGACAGCTGATAACTAATGAAAAACTGTTTTTT.

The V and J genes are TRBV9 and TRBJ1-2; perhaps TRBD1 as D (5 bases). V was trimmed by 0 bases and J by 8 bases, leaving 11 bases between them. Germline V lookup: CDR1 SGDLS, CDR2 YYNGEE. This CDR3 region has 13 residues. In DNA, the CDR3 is TGTGCCAGCAGCGTAGGAGACAGAACGGGCTACACCTTC. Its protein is CASSVGDRTGYTF.

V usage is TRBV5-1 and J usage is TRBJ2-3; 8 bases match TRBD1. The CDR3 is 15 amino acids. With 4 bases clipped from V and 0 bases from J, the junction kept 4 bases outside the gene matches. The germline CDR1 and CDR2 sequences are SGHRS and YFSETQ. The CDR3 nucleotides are TGCGCCAGCAGCGAGGACAGGGTTAGCACAGATACGCAGTATTTT. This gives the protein CASSEDRVSTDTQYF.

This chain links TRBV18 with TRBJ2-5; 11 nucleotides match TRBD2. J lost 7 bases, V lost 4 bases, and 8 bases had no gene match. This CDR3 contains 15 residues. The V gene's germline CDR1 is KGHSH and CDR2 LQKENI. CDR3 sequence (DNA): TGTGCCAGCTCACAGACTAGCGGGGCAGAGGGGACCCAGTACTTC. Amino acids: CASSQTSGAEGTQYF.

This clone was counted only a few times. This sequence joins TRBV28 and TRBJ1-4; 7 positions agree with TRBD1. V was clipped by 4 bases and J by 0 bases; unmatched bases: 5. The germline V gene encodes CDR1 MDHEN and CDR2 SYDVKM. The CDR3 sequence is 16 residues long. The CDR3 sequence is CASSWRQGATNEKLFF. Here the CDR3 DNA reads TGTGCCAGCAGTTGGAGACAGGGTGCAACTAATGAAAAACTGTTTTTT. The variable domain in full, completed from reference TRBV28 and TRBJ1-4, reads DVKVTQSSRYLVKRTGEKVFLECVQDMDHENMFWYRQDPGLGLRLIYFSYDVKMKEKGDIPEGYSVSREKKERFSLILESASTNQTSMYLCASSWRQGATNEKLFFGSGTQLSVL.

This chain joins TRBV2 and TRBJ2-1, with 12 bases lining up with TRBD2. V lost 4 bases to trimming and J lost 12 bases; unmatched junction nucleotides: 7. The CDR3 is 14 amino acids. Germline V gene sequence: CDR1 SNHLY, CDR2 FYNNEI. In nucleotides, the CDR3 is TGTGCCAGCAGTGCTCTAGCGGGGGGGCCATGGCAGTTCTTC. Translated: CASSALAGGPWQFF. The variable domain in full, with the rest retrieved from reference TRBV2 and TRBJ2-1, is EPEVTQTPSHQVTQMGQEVILRCVPISNHLYFYWYRQILGQKVEFLVSFYNNEISEKSEIFDDQFSVERPDGSNFTLKIRSTKLEDSAMYFCASSALAGGPWQFFGPGTRLTVL.

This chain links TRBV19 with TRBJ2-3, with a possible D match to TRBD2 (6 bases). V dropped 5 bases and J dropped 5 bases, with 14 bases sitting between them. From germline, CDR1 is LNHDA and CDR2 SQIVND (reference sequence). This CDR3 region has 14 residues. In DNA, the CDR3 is TGTGCCAGTAGTCCGGGACTTCAGCGAGATACGCAGTATTTT. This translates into CASSPGLQRDTQYF.

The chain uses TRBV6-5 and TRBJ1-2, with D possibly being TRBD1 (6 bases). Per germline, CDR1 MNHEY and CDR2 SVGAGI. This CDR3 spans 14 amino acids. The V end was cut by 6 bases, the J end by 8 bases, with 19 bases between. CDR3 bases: TGTGCCAGCAGCGGACAACAGGGTTTACGGGGCTACACCTTC. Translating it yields CASSGQQGLRGYTF.

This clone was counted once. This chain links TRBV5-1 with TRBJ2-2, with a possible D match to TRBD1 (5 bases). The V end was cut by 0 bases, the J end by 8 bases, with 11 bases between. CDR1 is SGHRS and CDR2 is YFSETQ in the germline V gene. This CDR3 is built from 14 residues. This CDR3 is CASSLDRPRGELFF. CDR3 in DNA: TGCGCCAGCAGCTTGGACAGGCCCAGGGGGGAGCTGTTTTTT.

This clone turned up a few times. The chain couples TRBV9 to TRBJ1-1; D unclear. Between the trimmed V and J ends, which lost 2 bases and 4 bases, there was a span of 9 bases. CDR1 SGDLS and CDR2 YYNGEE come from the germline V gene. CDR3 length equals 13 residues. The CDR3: CASSVAVATEAFF. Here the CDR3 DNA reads TGTGCCAGCAGCGTCGCGGTAGCCACTGAAGCTTTCTTT.

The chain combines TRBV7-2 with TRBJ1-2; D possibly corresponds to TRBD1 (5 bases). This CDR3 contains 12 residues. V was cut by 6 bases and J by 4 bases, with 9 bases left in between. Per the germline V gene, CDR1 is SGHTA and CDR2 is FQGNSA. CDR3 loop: CASSRDSYGYTF. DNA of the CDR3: TGTGCCAGCAGTCGAGACAGCTATGGCTACACCTTC.

Written as DNA, the CDR3 is TGTGCCAGCAGTGAACAGACGGGAGGCTCCGGAAACACCATATATTTT. It is translated as CASSEQTGGSGNTIYF. The gene calls are TRBV25-1 and TRBJ1-3; the D is unclear. The V gene lost 2 bases and the J gene lost 4 bases, with 15 bases spanning the gap. The CDR3 sequence is 16 residues long. From germline, CDR1 is MGHDK and CDR2 SYGVNS.

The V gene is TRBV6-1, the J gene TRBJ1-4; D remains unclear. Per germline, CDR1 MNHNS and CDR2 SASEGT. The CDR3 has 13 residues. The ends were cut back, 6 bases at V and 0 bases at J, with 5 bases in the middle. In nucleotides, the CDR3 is TGTGCCAGCAGAGAGGCAACTAATGAAAAACTGTTTTTT. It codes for CASREATNEKLFF.

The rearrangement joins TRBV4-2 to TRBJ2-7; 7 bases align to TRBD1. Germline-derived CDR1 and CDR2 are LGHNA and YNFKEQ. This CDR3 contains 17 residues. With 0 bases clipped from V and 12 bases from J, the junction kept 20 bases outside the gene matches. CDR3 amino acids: CASSQDSRTGQLRVVYF. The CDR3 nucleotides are TGTGCCAGCAGCCAAGATAGTAGGACAGGTCAATTGCGGGTCGTGTACTTC.

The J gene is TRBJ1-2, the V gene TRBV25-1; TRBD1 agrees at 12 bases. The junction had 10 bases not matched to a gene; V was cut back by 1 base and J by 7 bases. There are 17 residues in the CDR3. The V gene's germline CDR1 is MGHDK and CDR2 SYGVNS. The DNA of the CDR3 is TGTGCCAGCAGTGAATCCGGGGACAGGGGGCTTTTTGGTGGCTACACCTTC. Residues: CASSESGDRGLFGGYTF.

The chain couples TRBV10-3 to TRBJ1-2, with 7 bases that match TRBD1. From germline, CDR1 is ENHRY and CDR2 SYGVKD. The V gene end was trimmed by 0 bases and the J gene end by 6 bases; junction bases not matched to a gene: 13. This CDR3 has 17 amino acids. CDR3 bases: TGTGCCATCAGTGAGTCCGGGAGGGGGCGGGGCCTGGATGGCTACACCTTC. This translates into CAISESGRGRGLDGYTF.

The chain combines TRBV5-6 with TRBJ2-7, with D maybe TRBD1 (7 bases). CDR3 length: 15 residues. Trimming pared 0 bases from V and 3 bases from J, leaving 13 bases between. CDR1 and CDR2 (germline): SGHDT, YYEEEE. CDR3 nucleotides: TGTGCCAGCAGCTTGGGTAACCAGGGGGGCTACGAGCAGTACTTC. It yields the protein CASSLGNQGGYEQYF.

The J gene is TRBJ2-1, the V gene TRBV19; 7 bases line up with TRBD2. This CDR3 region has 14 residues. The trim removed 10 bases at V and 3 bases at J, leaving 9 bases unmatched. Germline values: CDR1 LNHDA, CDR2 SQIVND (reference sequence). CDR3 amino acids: CATASGAIYNEQFF. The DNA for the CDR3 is TGTGCCACCGCCAGCGGGGCGATCTACAATGAGCAGTTCTTC.

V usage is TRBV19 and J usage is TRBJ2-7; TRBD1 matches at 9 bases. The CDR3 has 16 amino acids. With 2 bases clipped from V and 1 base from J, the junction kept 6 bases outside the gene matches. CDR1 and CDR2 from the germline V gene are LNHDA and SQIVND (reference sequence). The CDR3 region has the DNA TGTGCCAGTAGTATATCTACCGGGACAGGGTCCTACGAGCAGTACTTC. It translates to CASSISTGTGSYEQYF.

For the CDR3, the DNA is TGTGCCAGCAGCCGAAGACAGGCGGCTTTCTTT. As protein: CASSRRQAAFF. The chain links TRBV7-2 to TRBJ1-1, with a weak D call TRBD1 (6 bases). Trimming took 5 bases from V and 11 from J, leaving 12 bases between them. The V gene's germline CDR1 is SGHTA and CDR2 FQGNSA. This CDR3 spans 11 amino acids.